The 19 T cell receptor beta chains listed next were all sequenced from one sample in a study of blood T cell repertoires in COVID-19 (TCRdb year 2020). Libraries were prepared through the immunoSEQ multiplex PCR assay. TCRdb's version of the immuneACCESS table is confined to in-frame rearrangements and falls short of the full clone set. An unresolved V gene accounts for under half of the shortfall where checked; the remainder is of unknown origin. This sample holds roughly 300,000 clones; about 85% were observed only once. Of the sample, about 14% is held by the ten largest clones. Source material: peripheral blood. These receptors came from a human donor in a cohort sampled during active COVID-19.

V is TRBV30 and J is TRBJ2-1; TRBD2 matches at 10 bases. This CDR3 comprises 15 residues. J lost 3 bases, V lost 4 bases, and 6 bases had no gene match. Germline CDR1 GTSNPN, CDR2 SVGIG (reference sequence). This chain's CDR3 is CAWTRSGRLYNEQFF. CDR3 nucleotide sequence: TGTGCCTGGACCCGTAGCGGGAGGCTCTACAATGAGCAGTTCTTC.

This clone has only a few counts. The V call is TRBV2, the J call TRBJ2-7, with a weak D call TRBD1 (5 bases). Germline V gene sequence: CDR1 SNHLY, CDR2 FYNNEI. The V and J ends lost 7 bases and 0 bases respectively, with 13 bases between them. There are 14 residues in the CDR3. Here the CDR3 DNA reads TGTGCCAGCACCGAACAGGCGTTCTCCTACGAGCAGTACTTC. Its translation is CASTEQAFSYEQYF. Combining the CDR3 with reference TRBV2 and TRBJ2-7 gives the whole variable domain EPEVTQTPSHQVTQMGQEVILRCVPISNHLYFYWYRQILGQKVEFLVSFYNNEISEKSEIFDDQFSVERPDGSNFTLKIRSTKLEDSAMYFCASTEQAFSYEQYFGPGTRLTVT.

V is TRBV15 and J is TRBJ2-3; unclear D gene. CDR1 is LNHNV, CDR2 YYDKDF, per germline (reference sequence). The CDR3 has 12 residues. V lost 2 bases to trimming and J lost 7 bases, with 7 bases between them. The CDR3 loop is CATSRIENTQYF. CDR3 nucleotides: TGTGCCACCAGCAGAATCGAGAATACGCAGTATTTT.

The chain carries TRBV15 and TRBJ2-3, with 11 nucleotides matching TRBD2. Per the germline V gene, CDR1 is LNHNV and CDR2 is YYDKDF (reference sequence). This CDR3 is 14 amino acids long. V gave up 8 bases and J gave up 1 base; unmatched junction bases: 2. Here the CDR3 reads CATGSGRGTDTQYF. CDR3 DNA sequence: TGTGCCACCGGTAGCGGGAGGGGCACAGATACGCAGTATTTT.

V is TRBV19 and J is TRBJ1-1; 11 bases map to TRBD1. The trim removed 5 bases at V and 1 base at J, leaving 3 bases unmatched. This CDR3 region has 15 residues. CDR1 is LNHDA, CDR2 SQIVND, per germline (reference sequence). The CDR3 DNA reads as TGTGCCAGTAGTGCCGGGACAGGGGGGAACACTGAAGCTTTCTTT. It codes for CASSAGTGGNTEAFF.

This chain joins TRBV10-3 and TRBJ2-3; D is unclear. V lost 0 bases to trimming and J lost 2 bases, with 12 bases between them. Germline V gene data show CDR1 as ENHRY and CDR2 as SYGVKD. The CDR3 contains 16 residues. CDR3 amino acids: CAISESLAAFTDTQYF. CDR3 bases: TGTGCCATCAGTGAGTCTCTTGCGGCTTTCACAGATACGCAGTATTTT.

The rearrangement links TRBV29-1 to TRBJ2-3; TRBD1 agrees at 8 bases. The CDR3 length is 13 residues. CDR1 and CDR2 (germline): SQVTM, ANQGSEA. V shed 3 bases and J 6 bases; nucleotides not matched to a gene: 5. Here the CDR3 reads CSVEGRGLDTQYF. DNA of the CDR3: TGCAGCGTTGAGGGCAGGGGGCTTGATACGCAGTATTTT.

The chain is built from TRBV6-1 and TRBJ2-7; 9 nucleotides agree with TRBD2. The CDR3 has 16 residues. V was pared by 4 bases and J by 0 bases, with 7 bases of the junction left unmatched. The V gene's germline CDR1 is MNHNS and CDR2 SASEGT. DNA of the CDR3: TGTGCCAGCAGTGGCCTACTAGCGGGCCTCTCCTACGAGCAGTACTTC. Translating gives CASSGLLAGLSYEQYF.

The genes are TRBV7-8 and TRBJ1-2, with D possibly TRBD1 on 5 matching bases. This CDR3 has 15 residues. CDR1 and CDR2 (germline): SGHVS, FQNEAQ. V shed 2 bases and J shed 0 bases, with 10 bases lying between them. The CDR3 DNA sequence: TGTGCCAGCAGCTTACAGGGCCTCGCTAACTATGGCTACACCTTC. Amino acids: CASSLQGLANYGYTF.

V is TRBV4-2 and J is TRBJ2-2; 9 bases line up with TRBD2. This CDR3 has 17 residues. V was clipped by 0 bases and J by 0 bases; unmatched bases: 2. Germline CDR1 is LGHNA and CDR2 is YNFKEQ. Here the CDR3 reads CASSQEVAGANTGELFF. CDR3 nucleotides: TGTGCCAGCAGCCAAGAAGTAGCGGGAGCGAACACCGGGGAGCTGTTTTTT.

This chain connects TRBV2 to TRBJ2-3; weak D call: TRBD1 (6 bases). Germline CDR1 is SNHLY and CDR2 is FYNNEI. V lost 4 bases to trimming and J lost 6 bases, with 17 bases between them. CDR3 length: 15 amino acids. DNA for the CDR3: TGTGCCAGCAGTGTCGGGCAGGGGATCCTGGATACGCAGTATTTT. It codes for CASSVGQGILDTQYF.

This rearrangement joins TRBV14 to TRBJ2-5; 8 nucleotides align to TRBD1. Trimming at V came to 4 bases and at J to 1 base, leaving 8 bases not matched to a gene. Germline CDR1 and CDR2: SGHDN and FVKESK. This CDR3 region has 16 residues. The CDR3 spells CASSRPTGATQETQYF. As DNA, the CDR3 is TGTGCCAGCAGCCGACCGACAGGGGCGACCCAAGAGACCCAGTACTTC.

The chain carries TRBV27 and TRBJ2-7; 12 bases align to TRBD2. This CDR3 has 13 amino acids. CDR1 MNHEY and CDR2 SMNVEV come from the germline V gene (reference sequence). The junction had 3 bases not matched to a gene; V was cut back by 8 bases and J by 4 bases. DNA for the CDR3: TGTGCCAGCGGGACTAGCGGGTTATACGAGCAGTACTTC. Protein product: CASGTSGLYEQYF.

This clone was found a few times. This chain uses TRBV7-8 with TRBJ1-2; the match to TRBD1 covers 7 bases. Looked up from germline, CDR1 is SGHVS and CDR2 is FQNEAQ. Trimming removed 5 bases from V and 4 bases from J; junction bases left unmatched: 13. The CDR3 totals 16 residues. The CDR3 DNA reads TGTGCCAGCAGCCGCGGGACAGCTTTATTGGGCTATGGCTACACCTTC. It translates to CASSRGTALLGYGYTF.

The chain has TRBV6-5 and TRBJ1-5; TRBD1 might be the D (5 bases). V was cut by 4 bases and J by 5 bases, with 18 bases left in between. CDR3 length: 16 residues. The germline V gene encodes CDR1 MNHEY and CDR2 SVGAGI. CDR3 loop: CASSSQGAGRYQPQHF. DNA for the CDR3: TGTGCCAGCAGTTCACAAGGGGCAGGGCGGTATCAGCCCCAGCATTTT.

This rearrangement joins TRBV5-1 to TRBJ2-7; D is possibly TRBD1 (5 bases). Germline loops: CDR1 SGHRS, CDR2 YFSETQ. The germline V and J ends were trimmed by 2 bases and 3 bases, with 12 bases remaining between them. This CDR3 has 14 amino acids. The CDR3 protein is CASSLDSLFYEQYF. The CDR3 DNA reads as TGCGCCAGCAGCTTAGACAGTCTATTCTACGAGCAGTACTTC.

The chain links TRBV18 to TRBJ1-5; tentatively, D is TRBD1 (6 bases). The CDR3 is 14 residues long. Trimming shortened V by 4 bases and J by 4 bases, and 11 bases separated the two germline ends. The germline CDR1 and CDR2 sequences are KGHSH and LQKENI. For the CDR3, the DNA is TGTGCCAGCTCACAACAGGGAGGGAATCAGCCCCAGCATTTT. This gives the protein CASSQQGGNQPQHF.

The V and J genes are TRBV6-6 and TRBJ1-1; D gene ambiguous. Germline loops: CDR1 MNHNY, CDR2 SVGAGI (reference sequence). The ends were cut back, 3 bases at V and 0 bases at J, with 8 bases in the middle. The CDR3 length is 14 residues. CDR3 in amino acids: CASSYWPLNTEAFF. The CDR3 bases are TGTGCCAGCAGTTATTGGCCGCTGAACACTGAAGCTTTCTTT.

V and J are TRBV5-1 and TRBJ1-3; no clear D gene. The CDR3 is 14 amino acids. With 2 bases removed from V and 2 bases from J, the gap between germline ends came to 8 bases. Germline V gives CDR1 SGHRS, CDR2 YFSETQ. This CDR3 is CASSFQGAGNTIYF. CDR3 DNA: TGCGCCAGCAGCTTCCAAGGAGCTGGAAACACCATATATTTT.